A selection of T cell receptor beta chains follows, all from one sample in a study of cytotoxic CD8 clonotypes in ibrutinib-treated CLL. Clones were read by immunoSEQ multiplex PCR, and TCRdb kept only the in-frame ones, dropping some. The sample has some 130,000 clones, more than 85% seen once. The material was PBMCs, obtained after 12 months of ibrutinib treatment. These receptors were obtained from a human donor with chronic lymphocytic leukemia. CDR3s include the opening cysteine and the closing phenylalanine or tryptophan. The D gene is left open where the match is weak. Only some rows state a clone size, as once, few, many or a class for expanded clones.

>TRBV18|TRBJ2-2|TRBD1|few
CASNPDRWNTGELFF
TGTGCCTCCAACCCGGACAGGTGGAACACCGGGGAGCTGTTTTTT
>TRBV28|TRBJ2-1|.|.
CASSGPGIQFF
TGTGCCAGCAGCGGTCCGGGAATACAGTTCTTC
>TRBV6-6|TRBJ2-1|.|.
CASSDPTYEQFF
TGTGCCAGCAGTGACCCAACCTATGAGCAGTTCTTC
>TRBV19|TRBJ2-7|.|.
CASTMRGLGSEQYF
TGTGCCAGTACTATGAGGGGACTTGGATCCGAGCAGTACTTC
>TRBV6-5|TRBJ2-3|.|.
CASSYSGSRGTDTQYF
TGTGCCAGCAGTTACTCGGGATCTCGGGGAACCGATACGCAGTATTTT
>TRBV18|TRBJ2-3|.|.
CASSPSYLRGTDTQYF
TGTGCCAGCTCACCCTCTTATTTGAGGGGCACAGATACGCAGTATTTT
>TRBV4-1|TRBJ1-2|.|.
CASSQDLSQGGYGYTF
TGCGCCAGCAGCCAAGACTTGTCACAGGGAGGGTATGGCTACACCTTC
>TRBV11-3|TRBJ2-7|.|.
CASSVGGDRAAYEQYF
TGTGCCAGCAGCGTCGGGGGGGACAGGGCGGCCTACGAGCAGTACTTC
>TRBV6-6|TRBJ2-5|.|once
CASSYSASVETQYF
TGTGCCAGCAGTTACTCAGCTAGCGTAGAGACCCAGTACTTC
>TRBV6-1|TRBJ1-5|.|few
CASSGRRIGRRPQHF
TGTGCCAGCAGCGGCCGACGGATTGGCCGTCGGCCCCAGCATTTT
>TRBV6-5|TRBJ2-3|.|.
CASSYSARATDTQYF
TGTGCCAGCAGTTACTCGGCCAGGGCGACAGATACGCAGTATTTT
>TRBV2|TRBJ2-3|TRBD2|.
CASSYGPAGGPRTDTQYF
TGTGCCAGCAGTTATGGGCCAGCGGGAGGGCCCCGCACAGATACGCAGTATTTT
>TRBV5-5|TRBJ1-4|TRBD1|.
CASSPDVTGLGEKLFF
TGTGCCAGCAGCCCGGACGTGACAGGGCTAGGGGAAAAACTGTTTTTT
>TRBV28|TRBJ2-2|.|once
CASSPDPVLGGELFF
TGTGCCAGCAGCCCCGACCCCGTTTTGGGCGGGGAGCTGTTTTTT
>TRBV5-1|TRBJ1-1|.|.
CASSLGTSIRGNTEAFF
TGCGCCAGCAGCTTGGGGACTTCAATCAGGGGGAACACTGAAGCTTTCTTT
>TRBV27|TRBJ2-7|TRBD2|.
CASSFRGRVGEQYF
TGTGCCAGCAGTTTTCGCGGGAGGGTGGGCGAGCAGTACTTC
>TRBV14|TRBJ2-3|.|.
CASSQVEAAFPLTDTQYF
TGTGCCAGCAGCCAAGTAGAGGCCGCCTTTCCCCTCACAGATACGCAGTATTTT
>TRBV28|TRBJ2-2|.|.
CASSATRTPILTKNTGELFF
TGTGCCAGCAGTGCCACGAGGACTCCTATACTGACCAAGAACACCGGGGAGCTGTTTTTT
>TRBV2|TRBJ2-3|TRBD2|.
CASTQGLAGTGKKYF
TGTGCCAGCACTCAAGGACTAGCGGGAACGGGGAAAAAGTATTTT
>TRBV5-4|TRBJ2-1|TRBD1|.
CASSWGTGVHNEQFF
TGTGCCAGCAGCTGGGGGACAGGGGTCCACAATGAGCAGTTCTTC
>TRBV2|TRBJ2-1|.|few
CASSVLVGVEQFF
TGTGCCAGCAGTGTTCTAGTTGGGGTTGAGCAGTTCTTC
>TRBV7-5|TRBJ1-4|.|once
CARSLPQGHSEKLFF
TGTGCCAGAAGCTTACCCCAGGGTCATAGTGAAAAACTGTTTTTT
>TRBV18|TRBJ2-6|.|.
CAGGTGSSGANVLTF
TGTGCCGGGGGGACCGGGAGCTCTGGGGCCAACGTCCTGACTTTC
>TRBV7-2|TRBJ2-3|.|once
CASSSLRGDTQYF
TGTGCCAGCAGCTCCTTAAGGGGGGATACGCAGTATTTT
>TRBV5-1|TRBJ2-5|.|.
CASSLDALQETQYF
TGCGCCAGCAGCTTGGATGCGCTCCAAGAGACCCAGTACTTC
>TRBV19|TRBJ1-2|.|.
CASSMGPSWYGYTF
TGTGCCAGTAGTATGGGCCCTTCTTGGTATGGCTACACCTTC
>TRBV5-1|TRBJ1-4|.|.
CASSLDSTNEKLFF
TGCGCCAGCAGCTTGGACAGTACTAATGAAAAACTGTTTTTT
>TRBV19|TRBJ2-3|.|.
CASSPQRGRDTQYF
TGTGCCAGTAGTCCCCAGAGGGGGAGAGATACGCAGTATTTT
>TRBV27|TRBJ1-4|.|.
CASSRLATNEKLFF
TGTGCCAGCAGCCGCTTAGCAACTAATGAAAAACTGTTTTTT
>TRBV27|TRBJ1-5|TRBD1|.
CASSLRGQGDWQPQHF
TGTGCCAGCAGTTTAAGAGGACAGGGCGATTGGCAGCCCCAGCATTTT
>TRBV28|TRBJ2-7|TRBD2|.
CASSYLLAGVSYEQYF
TGTGCCAGCAGTTACCTTCTAGCGGGGGTCTCCTACGAGCAGTACTTC
>TRBV5-1|TRBJ1-5|.|.
CASSSGQDQPQHF
TGCGCCAGCAGCTCCGGCCAAGATCAGCCCCAGCATTTT
>TRBV7-9|TRBJ2-7|.|few
CASRPSGFYEQYF
TGTGCCAGCAGGCCATCAGGGTTCTACGAGCAGTACTTC
>TRBV6-5|TRBJ2-5|.|once
CASNPIATGEETQYF
TGTGCCAGCAATCCAATCGCGACTGGTGAAGAGACCCAGTACTTC
>TRBV15|TRBJ2-4|TRBD2|.
CATSRQTSGPDKNIQYF
TGTGCCACCAGCAGACAAACTAGCGGTCCTGACAAAAACATTCAGTACTTC
>TRBV9|TRBJ1-1|.|.
CASSVGGAGGGEAFF
TGTGCCAGCAGCGTAGGAGGTGCTGGGGGCGGTGAAGCTTTCTTT
>TRBV2|TRBJ2-2|TRBD2|.
CASSEGLAGTGELFF
TGTGCCAGCAGCGAGGGACTAGCGGGCACCGGGGAGCTGTTTTTT